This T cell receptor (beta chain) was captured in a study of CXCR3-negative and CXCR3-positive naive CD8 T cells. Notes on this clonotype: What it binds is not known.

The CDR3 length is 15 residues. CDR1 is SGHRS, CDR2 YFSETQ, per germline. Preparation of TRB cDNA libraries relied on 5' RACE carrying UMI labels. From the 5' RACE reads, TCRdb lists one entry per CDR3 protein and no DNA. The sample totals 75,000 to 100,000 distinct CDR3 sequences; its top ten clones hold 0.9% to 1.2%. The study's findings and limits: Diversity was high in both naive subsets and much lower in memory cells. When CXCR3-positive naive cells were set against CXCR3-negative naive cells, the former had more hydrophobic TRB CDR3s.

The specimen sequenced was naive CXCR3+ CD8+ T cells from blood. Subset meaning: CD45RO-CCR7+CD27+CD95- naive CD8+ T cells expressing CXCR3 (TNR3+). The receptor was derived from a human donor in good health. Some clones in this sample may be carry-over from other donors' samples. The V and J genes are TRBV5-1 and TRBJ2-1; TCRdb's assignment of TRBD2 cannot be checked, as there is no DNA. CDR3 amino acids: CASSVADPLRDEQFF.